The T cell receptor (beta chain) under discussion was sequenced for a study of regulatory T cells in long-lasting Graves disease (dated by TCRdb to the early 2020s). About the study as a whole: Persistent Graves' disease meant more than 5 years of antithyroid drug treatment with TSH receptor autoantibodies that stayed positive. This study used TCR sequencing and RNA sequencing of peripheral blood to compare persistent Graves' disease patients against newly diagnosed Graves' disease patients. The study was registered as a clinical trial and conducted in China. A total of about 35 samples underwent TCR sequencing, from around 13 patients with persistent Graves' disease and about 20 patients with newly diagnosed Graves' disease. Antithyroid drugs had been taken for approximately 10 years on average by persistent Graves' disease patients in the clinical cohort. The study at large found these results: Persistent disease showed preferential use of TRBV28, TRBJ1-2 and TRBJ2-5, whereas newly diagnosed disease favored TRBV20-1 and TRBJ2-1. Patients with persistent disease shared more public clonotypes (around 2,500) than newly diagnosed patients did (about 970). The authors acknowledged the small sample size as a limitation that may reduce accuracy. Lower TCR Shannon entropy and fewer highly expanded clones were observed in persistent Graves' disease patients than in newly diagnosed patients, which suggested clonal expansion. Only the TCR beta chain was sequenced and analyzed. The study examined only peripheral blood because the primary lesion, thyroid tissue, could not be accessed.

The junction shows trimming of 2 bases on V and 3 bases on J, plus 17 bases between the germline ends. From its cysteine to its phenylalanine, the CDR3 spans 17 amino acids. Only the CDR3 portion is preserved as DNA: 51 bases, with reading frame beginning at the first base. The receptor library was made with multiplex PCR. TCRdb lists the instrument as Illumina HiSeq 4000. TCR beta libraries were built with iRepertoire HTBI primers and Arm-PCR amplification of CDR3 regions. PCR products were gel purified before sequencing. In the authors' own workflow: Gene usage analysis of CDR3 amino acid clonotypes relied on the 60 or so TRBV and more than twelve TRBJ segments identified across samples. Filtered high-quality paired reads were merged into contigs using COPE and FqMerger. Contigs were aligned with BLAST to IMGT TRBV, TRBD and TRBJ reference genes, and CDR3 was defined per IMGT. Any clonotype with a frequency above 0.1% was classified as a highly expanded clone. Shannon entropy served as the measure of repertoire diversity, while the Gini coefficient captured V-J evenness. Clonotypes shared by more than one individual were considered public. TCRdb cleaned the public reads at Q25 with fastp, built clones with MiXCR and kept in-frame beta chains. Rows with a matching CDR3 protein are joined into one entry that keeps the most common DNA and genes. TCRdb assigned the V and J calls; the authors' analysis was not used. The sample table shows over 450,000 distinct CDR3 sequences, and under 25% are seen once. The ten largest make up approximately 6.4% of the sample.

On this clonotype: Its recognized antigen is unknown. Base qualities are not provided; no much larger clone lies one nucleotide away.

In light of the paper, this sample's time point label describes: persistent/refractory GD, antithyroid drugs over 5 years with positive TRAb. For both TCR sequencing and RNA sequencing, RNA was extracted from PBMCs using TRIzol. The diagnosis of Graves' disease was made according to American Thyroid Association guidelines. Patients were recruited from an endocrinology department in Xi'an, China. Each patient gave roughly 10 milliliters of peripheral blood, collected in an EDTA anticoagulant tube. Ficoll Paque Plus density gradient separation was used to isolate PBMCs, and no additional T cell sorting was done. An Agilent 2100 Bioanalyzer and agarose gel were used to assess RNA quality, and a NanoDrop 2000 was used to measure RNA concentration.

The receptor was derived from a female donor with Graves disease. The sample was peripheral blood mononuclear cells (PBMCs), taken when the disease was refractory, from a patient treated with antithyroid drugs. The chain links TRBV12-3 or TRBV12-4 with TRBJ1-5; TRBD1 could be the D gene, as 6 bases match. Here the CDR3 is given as CASSLSGHSGDNQPQHF. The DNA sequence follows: TGTGCCAGCAGTTTATCGGGACACAGTGGGGACAATCAGCCCCAGCATTTT.